Sequencing of this TCR beta chain was carried out in a study of T cell responses to AZD1222 COVID-19 vaccine. Study findings and constraints: Just a handful of people given AZD1222 tested seropositive at baseline.

CDR1 SGDLS and CDR2 YYNGEE come from the germline V gene. Trimming left V 0 bases short and J 5 bases short, with 8 bases between. The length of the CDR3 is 14 residues. This table comes from immunoSEQ multiplex PCR, and its TCRdb copy is limited to in-frame clones, with some not included. Altogether about 140,000 clones are present, roughly 90% being singletons, with the ten largest covering just under 3%. As to this clone: Its antigen remains unidentified. Distinct nucleotide sequences in the sample also encode this CDR3.

The V and J genes are TRBV9 and TRBJ1-4; a possible D gene is TRBD1 (5 bases). The sequence derives from an adult in good health. Sequencing used peripheral blood, obtained on day 0 of AZD1222 vaccination. The DNA of the CDR3 is TGTGCCAGCAGCGTAGGGGGCAGCAATGAAAAACTGTTTTTT. Its protein is CASSVGGSNEKLFF.